The 6 T cell receptor beta chains listed next were all sequenced from one sample in a study of blood T cell repertoires in COVID-19. TCRdb keeps only in-frame clones here, not all; method: immunoSEQ multiplex PCR. The sample lists roughly 200,000 clones; 88% were seen once. Sequencing was carried out using peripheral blood. Every receptor here comes from a man between 18 and 35 years old with active or convalescent COVID-19.

The genes are TRBV29-1 and TRBJ2-3; D perhaps matches TRBD2 (6 bases). The V and J ends lost 2 bases and 6 bases respectively, with 18 bases between them. The CDR3 has 15 residues. Germline V gene data show CDR1 as SQVTM and CDR2 as ANQGSEA. As DNA, the CDR3 is TGCAGCGTTGAAATATGGCGGGGCTCTTCGGATACGCAGTATTTT. It is translated as CSVEIWRGSSDTQYF.

The table lists this clone with a count of one. The rearrangement uses TRBV5-6 and TRBJ2-1; 7 bases line up with TRBD2. This CDR3 has 17 amino acids. J gave up 8 bases and V 0 bases, and 14 bases lay outside the gene matches. Per the germline V gene, CDR1 is SGHDT and CDR2 is YYEEEE. For the CDR3, the DNA is TGTGCCAGCAGCTTGGACCTTTTTTGGGGGGGATTCGATGAGCAGTTCTTC. This sequence encodes CASSLDLFWGGFDEQFF.

With respect to this clone: Other DNA sequences in the sample encode the same CDR3. This chain uses TRBV19 with TRBJ1-5; tentative D call: TRBD1 (5 bases). This CDR3 region has 15 residues. CDR1 is LNHDA and CDR2 is SQIVND in the germline V gene (reference sequence). V was shortened by 1 base and J by 2 bases, with 9 bases between the two germline ends. CDR3 region: CASSIGQGGNQPQHF. The CDR3 DNA reads as TGTGCCAGTAGTATAGGTCAGGGTGGCAATCAGCCCCAGCATTTT.

This clone came up many times. The chain is built from TRBV19 and TRBJ1-5, with TRBD1 identical over 8 bases. Trimming cost V 8 bases and J 6 bases; bases outside gene matches: 12. The length of the CDR3 is 15 residues. The germline V gene encodes CDR1 LNHDA and CDR2 SQIVND (reference sequence). The CDR3 loop is CASGLTTGESQPQHF. CDR3 DNA: TGTGCCAGTGGACTAACGACAGGGGAAAGTCAGCCCCAGCATTTT.

This sequence joins TRBV2 and TRBJ1-1; 8 bases match TRBD1. Germline CDR1 reads SNHLY; CDR2 reads FYNNEI. The trim removed 6 bases at V and 4 bases at J, leaving 7 bases unmatched. The CDR3 is made up of 14 amino acids. CDR3 region: CASSQQGEGTEAFF. The CDR3 DNA follows: TGTGCCAGCAGCCAACAGGGGGAGGGCACTGAAGCTTTCTTT.

The rearrangement uses TRBV5-5 and TRBJ2-6, with 10 bases that match TRBD1. The V gene end was trimmed by 0 bases and the J gene end by 1 base; junction bases not matched to a gene: 1. The CDR3 is made up of 17 amino acids. Per germline, CDR1 SGHKS and CDR2 YYEKEE (reference sequence). CDR3 amino acids: CASSLGQGASGANVLTF. The CDR3 bases are TGTGCCAGCAGCTTGGGACAGGGGGCGTCTGGGGCCAACGTCCTGACTTTC.